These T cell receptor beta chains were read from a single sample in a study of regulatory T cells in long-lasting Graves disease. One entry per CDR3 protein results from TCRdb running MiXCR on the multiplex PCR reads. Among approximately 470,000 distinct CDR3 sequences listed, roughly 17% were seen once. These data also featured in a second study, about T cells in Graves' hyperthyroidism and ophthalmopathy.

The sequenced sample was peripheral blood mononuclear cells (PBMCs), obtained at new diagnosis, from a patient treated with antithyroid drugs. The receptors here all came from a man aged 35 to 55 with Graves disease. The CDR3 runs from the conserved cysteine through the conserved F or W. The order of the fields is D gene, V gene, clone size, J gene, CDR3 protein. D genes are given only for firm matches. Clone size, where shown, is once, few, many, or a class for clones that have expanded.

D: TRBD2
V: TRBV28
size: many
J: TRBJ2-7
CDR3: CASSFGGLAGVNEQYF

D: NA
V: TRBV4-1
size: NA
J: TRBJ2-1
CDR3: CASSRSLGLANYEQFF

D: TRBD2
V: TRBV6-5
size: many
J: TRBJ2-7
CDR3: CASSYGGGTAGGTYEQYF

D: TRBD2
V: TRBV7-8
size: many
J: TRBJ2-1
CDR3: CASSRRRAGDEQFF

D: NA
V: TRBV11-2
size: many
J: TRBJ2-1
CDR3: CASSPNLAGASMNEQFF

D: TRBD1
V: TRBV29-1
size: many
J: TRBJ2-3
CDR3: CSVEGDSFLSTDTQYF

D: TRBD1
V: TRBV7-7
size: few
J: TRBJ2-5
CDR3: CASSLGQGLETQYF

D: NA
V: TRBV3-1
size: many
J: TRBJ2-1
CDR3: CASSQDMPRGLSREQFF

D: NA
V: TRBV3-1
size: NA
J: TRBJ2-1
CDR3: CASSQEGVLDEQFF

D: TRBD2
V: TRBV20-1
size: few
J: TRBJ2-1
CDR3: CSARTSGDNEQFF

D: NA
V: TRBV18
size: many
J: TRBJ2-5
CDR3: CASSRGSQETQYF

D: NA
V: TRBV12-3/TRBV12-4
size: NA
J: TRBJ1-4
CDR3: CASSLSRNNEKLFF

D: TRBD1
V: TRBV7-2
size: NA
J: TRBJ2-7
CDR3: CASSLAGGTGYEQYF

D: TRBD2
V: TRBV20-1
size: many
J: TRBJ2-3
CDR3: CSAISGRGATDTQYF

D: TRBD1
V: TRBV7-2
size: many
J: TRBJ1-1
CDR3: CASSKGQGRGMNTEAFF